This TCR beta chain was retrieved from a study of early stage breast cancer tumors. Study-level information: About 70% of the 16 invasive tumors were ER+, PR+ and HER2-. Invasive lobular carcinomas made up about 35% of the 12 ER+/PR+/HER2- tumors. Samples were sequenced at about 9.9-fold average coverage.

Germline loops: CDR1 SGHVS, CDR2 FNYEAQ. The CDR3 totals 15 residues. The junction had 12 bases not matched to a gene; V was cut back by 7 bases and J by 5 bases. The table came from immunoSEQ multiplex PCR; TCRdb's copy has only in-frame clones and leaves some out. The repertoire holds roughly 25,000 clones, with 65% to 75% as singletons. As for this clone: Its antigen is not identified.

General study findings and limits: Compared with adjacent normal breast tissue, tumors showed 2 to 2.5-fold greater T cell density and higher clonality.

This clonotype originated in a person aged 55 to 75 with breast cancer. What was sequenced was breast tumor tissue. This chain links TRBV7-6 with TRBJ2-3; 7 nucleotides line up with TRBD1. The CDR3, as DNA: TGTGCCAGCACCCTCTACTCAGGGGGAATAGATACGCAGTATTTT. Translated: CASTLYSGGIDTQYF.